This T cell receptor (beta chain) derives from a study of response to subunit inactivated influenza vaccine. General study points: Authors suggested seasonal influenza vaccinations each recruit few new T cells.

In TCRdb, the RT-PCR reads were re-called with MiXCR into one record per CDR3 protein. Of under 550,000 distinct CDR3 sequences in the sample, approximately 7.2% were seen once. This clonotype occurred many times. What it recognizes is unknown. V lost 4 bases, J lost 6 bases, and 10 bases lay in between. Germline V gives CDR1 SGHTA, CDR2 FQGNSA. The CDR3 contains 14 residues. This sequence originates from a man aged 50-75 years who received an inactivated influenza vaccine. The chain carries TRBV7-2 and TRBJ1-6, with D possibly being TRBD1 (5 bases). Here the sequenced sample was PBMCs from blood, taken 23 months after vaccination. This CDR3 reads CASSSTAANSPLHF. In DNA, the CDR3 is TGTGCCAGCAGCTCGACAGCAGCTAATTCACCCCTCCACTTT.